Described below is a single T cell receptor beta chain sequence and its context. The record originates from a study of blood T cell repertoires in COVID-19. Study at large: The analysed material was cDNA or gDNA that came from T cells, B-cell-depleted T cells, or PBMCs.

Germline values: CDR1 GTSNPN, CDR2 SVGIG (reference sequence). With 4 bases clipped from V and 3 bases from J, the junction kept 3 bases outside the gene matches. The CDR3 runs to 13 residues. The authors' processing: Estimated nucleated cell counts came from reference gene primer amplification. TCRdb's table, derived via immunoSEQ multiplex PCR, lists solely in-frame clones and lacks some. V, J and clone size reflect that table, while D and trimming were determined from the DNA. The sample shows around 12,000 clones, about 88% of them seen only once. This TCR was sampled from a human donor in a cohort sampled during active COVID-19. The chain carries TRBV30 and TRBJ1-2; 9 nucleotides agree with TRBD1. The specimen sequenced was peripheral blood. The CDR3 sequence: CAWIRQGDYGYTF. CDR3 DNA: TGTGCCTGGATTAGACAGGGGGACTATGGCTACACCTTC.